This TCR beta chain was identified during a study of CD8+ T cells in alopecia areata. Study context: Patients in the treated group were given tofacitinib by mouth, 5 to 10 mg twice a day. Study-level points and caveats: Normal skin contains resident alphabeta T cells, and these are also sequenced in scalp samples. More clonal than normal scalp was lesional scalp, particularly alopecia totalis/universalis.

The CDR3 is made up of 13 amino acids. V was trimmed by 1 base and J by 3 bases, leaving 10 bases between them. Germline lookup yields CDR1 GTSNPN and CDR2 SVGIG (reference sequence). After isolation, RNA underwent reverse transcription to generate cDNA as the sequencing template. The repertoire was sequenced with immunoSEQ multiplex PCR; TCRdb's copy has only in-frame clones and lacks some. The sample records about 150,000 clones, roughly 64% being singletons. Points on this clone: Antigen specificity is unknown.

The investigators collected lesional scalp punch biopsies and peripheral blood from alopecia areata patients. This chain links TRBV30 with TRBJ2-7, with D tentatively TRBD2 (6 bases). This receptor was identified in a human donor with alopecia areata. Sequenced here: CD4+ T cells sorted from blood, sampled at week 0. The CDR3: CAWSALEGYEQYF. The CDR3 DNA follows: TGTGCCTGGAGTGCTTTGGAGGGCTACGAGCAGTACTTC.